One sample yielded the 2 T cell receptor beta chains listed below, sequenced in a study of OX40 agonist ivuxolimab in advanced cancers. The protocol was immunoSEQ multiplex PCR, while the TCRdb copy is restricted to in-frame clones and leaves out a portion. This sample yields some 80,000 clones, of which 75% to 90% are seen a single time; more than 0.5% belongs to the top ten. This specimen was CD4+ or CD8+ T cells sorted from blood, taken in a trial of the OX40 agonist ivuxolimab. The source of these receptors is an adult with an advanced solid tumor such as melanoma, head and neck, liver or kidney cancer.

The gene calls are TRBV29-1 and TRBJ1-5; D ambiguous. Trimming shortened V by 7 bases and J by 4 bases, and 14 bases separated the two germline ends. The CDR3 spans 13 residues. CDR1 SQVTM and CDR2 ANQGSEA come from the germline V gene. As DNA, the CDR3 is TGCAGCGCCGAGGTAGGGCCTAATCAGCCCCAGCATTTT. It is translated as CSAEVGPNQPQHF.

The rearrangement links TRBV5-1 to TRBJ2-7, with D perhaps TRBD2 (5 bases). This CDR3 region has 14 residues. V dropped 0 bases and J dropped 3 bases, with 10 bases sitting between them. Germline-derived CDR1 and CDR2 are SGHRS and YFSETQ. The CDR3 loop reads CASSLGLAYYEQYF. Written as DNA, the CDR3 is TGCGCCAGCAGCTTGGGTCTAGCCTACTACGAGCAGTACTTC.